One sample yielded the 23 T cell receptor beta chains listed below, sequenced in a study of blood T cell repertoires in COVID-19. Sequencing was performed with immunoSEQ multiplex PCR; in TCRdb, only in-frame clones are kept and a portion is missing. The sample consists of a few hundred thousand clones, about 87% of them appearing once. The sample taken for sequencing was PBMCs or T cells enriched from blood (not recorded which). The receptors derive from a man aged 25 to 40 who had recovered from COVID-19.

The CDR3 coding sequence is TGTGCCAGCCCTGAGCGGGCGGGTTTGGACTATGGCTACACCTTC. Translating it yields CASPERAGLDYGYTF. J is TRBJ1-2 and V is TRBV9; D is uncertain. The CDR3 runs to 15 residues. Looked up from germline, CDR1 is SGDLS and CDR2 is YYNGEE. V was cut by 7 bases and J by 3 bases, with 19 bases left in between.

CDR3 amino acids: CASTWSGGSYNEQFF. The DNA of the CDR3 is TGTGCCAGCACTTGGAGCGGGGGGTCCTACAATGAGCAGTTCTTC. V and J are TRBV6-5 and TRBJ2-1, with 9 bases lining up with TRBD2. Germline V gene lookup returns CDR1 MNHEY and CDR2 SVGAGI. Germline trimming cut 7 bases from V and 1 base from J; bases unmatched to any gene: 5. The CDR3 spans 15 residues.

This rearrangement joins TRBV19 to TRBJ2-1; 8 nucleotides agree with TRBD1. V lost 4 bases to trimming and J lost 6 bases; unmatched junction nucleotides: 8. CDR1 and CDR2 (germline): LNHDA, SQIVND (reference sequence). CDR3 length: 15 residues. In DNA form, the CDR3 reads TGTGCCAGTAGTACGACAGGGGAAGTCCGCAATGAGCAGTTCTTC. Translated: CASSTTGEVRNEQFF.

V is TRBV27 and J is TRBJ1-5; 11 nucleotides line up with TRBD1. The CDR3 loop spans 17 amino acids. CDR1 is MNHEY, CDR2 SMNVEV, per germline (reference sequence). J lost 0 bases, V lost 6 bases, and 7 bases had no gene match. The CDR3 coding sequence is TGTGCCAGCAGACGAGGGACAGGGGGTAATAGCAATCAGCCCCAGCATTTT. Its translation: CASRRGTGGNSNQPQHF.

As for this clone: Compared with germline, one end of the junction differs, possibly owing to a read error. The CDR3 DNA follows: TGTGCTAGCAGCTCGGAGGTGGGTGGAGTTTCTGAAGCTTTCTTT. It translates to CASSSEVGGVSEAFF. This sequence joins TRBV7-7 and TRBJ1-1; D gene ambiguous. Germline CDR1 and CDR2: SSHAT and FNYEAQ (reference sequence). The CDR3 contains 15 residues.

V is TRBV5-5 and J is TRBJ2-1, with TRBD2 matching over 9 bases. The junction had 10 bases not matched to a gene; V was cut back by 1 base and J by 2 bases. The germline CDR1 and CDR2 sequences are SGHKS and YYEKEE (reference sequence). The CDR3 length is 18 residues. The CDR3 region is CASSLRSSGGGTYNEQFF. The CDR3 nucleotides are TGTGCCAGCAGCTTGCGTAGTAGCGGGGGCGGAACCTACAATGAGCAGTTCTTC.

The chain is built from TRBV10-3 and TRBJ1-1; 9 bases match TRBD1. V trimming: 6 bases; J trimming: 1 base; junction bases outside the gene matches: 9. Germline CDR1 ENHRY, CDR2 SYGVKD. The CDR3 consists of 16 residues. The CDR3: CAIRDSQGAKNTEAFF. In DNA form, the CDR3 reads TGTGCCATCAGGGACTCACAGGGGGCGAAGAACACTGAAGCTTTCTTT.

The genes are TRBV6-2 or TRBV6-3 and TRBJ1-1, with TRBD1 as a possible D gene (5 bases). The CDR3 loop spans 14 amino acids. Germline-derived CDR1 and CDR2 are MNHEY and SVGEGT. The V and J ends lost 2 bases and 1 base respectively, with 8 bases between them. The CDR3, as DNA: TGTGCCAGCAGTTACGGGGCCCAGAACACTGAAGCTTTCTTT. Translating it yields CASSYGAQNTEAFF.

The V gene is TRBV6-5, the J gene TRBJ2-2; D call uncertain. The CDR3 sequence is 13 residues long. V shed 8 bases and J shed 2 bases, with 9 bases lying between them. Germline V lookup: CDR1 MNHEY, CDR2 SVGAGI. This CDR3 reads CASAAFNTGELFF. As DNA, the CDR3 is TGTGCCAGCGCGGCGTTTAACACCGGGGAGCTGTTTTTT.

The table lists this clone with a few counts. The chain employs TRBV5-4 and TRBJ1-2; 8 bases are shared with TRBD1. The germline V gene encodes CDR1 SGHNT and CDR2 YYREEE (reference sequence). The CDR3 contains 14 residues. V lost 3 bases and J lost 3; bases outside the gene matches: 4. The CDR3 region is CASSWTGSDYGYTF. The CDR3 region has the DNA TGTGCCAGCAGCTGGACAGGGAGTGACTATGGCTACACCTTC.

The chain is built from TRBV4-1 and TRBJ1-2; 7 bases agree with TRBD1. This CDR3 is built from 15 residues. CDR1 is MGHRA, CDR2 YSYEKL, per germline. Germline trimming cut 6 bases from V and 4 bases from J; bases unmatched to any gene: 11. CDR3 sequence reads: CASSQSRGGGYGYTF. CDR3 nucleotide sequence: TGCGCCAGCAGTCAAAGTAGAGGGGGCGGCTATGGCTACACCTTC.

The genes are TRBV27 and TRBJ1-1, with 7 bases aligning to TRBD1. The ends lost 4 bases at V and 1 base at J; junction bases unmatched: 3. The CDR3 is 14 residues long. In germline, CDR1 is MNHEY, CDR2 SMNVEV (reference sequence). CDR3 sequence (DNA): TGTGCCAGCAGTTCACAGGGGTGGAACACTGAAGCTTTCTTT. As protein: CASSSQGWNTEAFF.

The chain joins TRBV2 to TRBJ1-2; no firm D call. This CDR3 is built from 14 residues. In germline, CDR1 is SNHLY, CDR2 FYNNEI. Trimming took off 0 bases at V and 7 bases at J, with 12 bases between the two ends. DNA of the CDR3: TGTGCCAGCAGTGAAGCGCCAGGCCTTCCTGGCTACACCTTC. It is translated as CASSEAPGLPGYTF.

This sequence joins TRBV6-1 and TRBJ1-5; the D is unclear. Trimming pared 2 bases from V and 1 base from J, leaving 6 bases between. The germline gives CDR1 MNHNS, CDR2 SASEGT. The CDR3 runs to 14 residues. The CDR3 region is CASSERRSNQPQHF. DNA of the CDR3: TGTGCCAGCAGTGAAAGGAGGAGCAATCAGCCCCAGCATTTT.

The chain links TRBV19 to TRBJ1-4; D might be TRBD1 (6 bases). This CDR3 is 13 amino acids long. Germline loops: CDR1 LNHDA, CDR2 SQIVND (reference sequence). V was clipped by 2 bases and J by 8 bases, with 9 bases between them. CDR3 nucleotide sequence: TGTGCCAGTAGTATAACAGGGCAAGAAAAACTGTTTTTT. Amino acid sequence: CASSITGQEKLFF. Full variable domain (remainder filled in from reference TRBV19 and TRBJ1-4): DGGITQSPKYLFRKEGQNVTLSCEQNLNHDAMYWYRQDPGQGLRLIYYSQIVNDFQKGDIAEGYSVSREKKESFPLTVTSAQKNPTAFYLCASSITGQEKLFFGSGTQLSVL.

On this clone itself: Other DNA sequences in the sample encode the same CDR3. The chain links TRBV6-5 to TRBJ1-2; D is perhaps TRBD1 (6 bases). Trimming took 5 bases from V and 2 from J, leaving 9 bases between them. The CDR3 has 13 residues. Per germline, CDR1 MNHEY and CDR2 SVGAGI. The DNA for the CDR3 is TGTGCCAGCAGTCCGGACAGCAACTATGGCTACACCTTC. Amino acid sequence: CASSPDSNYGYTF.

The V gene is TRBV6-2 or TRBV6-3, the J gene TRBJ2-1; tentative D call: TRBD1 (5 bases). The CDR3 extends over 14 amino acids. CDR1 and CDR2 (germline): MNHEY, SVGEGT. With 3 bases removed from V and 4 bases from J, the gap between germline ends came to 10 bases. Written as DNA, the CDR3 is TGTGCCAGCAGTTATAAACAGGTATACAATGAGCAGTTCTTC. Its translation is CASSYKQVYNEQFF.

This chain joins TRBV6-5 and TRBJ2-4; 8 bases map to TRBD1. The trim removed 6 bases at V and 5 bases at J, leaving 3 bases unmatched. Germline CDR1 is MNHEY and CDR2 is SVGAGI. CDR3 length equals 13 residues. Here the CDR3 DNA reads TGTGCCAGCAGCCTGGGACAGGAAAACATTCAGTACTTC. Protein: CASSLGQENIQYF.

The CDR3, as DNA: TGTGCCAGCAGCCCGCTGACAGCGAGAGATGGCTACACCTTC. The encoded protein is CASSPLTARDGYTF. The chain recombines TRBV27 with TRBJ1-2; possible D gene TRBD1, 5 bases. Germline V gene data show CDR1 as MNHEY and CDR2 as SMNVEV (reference sequence). The CDR3 totals 14 residues. Trimming shortened V by 6 bases and J by 6 bases, and 17 bases separated the two germline ends.

V gene TRBV19 combines with J gene TRBJ1-1; D gene ambiguous. Germline CDR1 is LNHDA and CDR2 is SQIVND (reference sequence). V lost 1 base and J lost 2, with 8 bases in between. The CDR3 loop spans 14 amino acids. CDR3 nucleotide sequence: TGTGCCAGTAGTATAGCGCGGGCTAACACTGAAGCTTTCTTT. Amino acid sequence: CASSIARANTEAFF.

This clone was counted between two and nine times. V gene TRBV30 combines with J gene TRBJ1-5; 8 bases are a match to TRBD1. Germline trimming cut 0 bases from V and 7 bases from J; bases unmatched to any gene: 8. CDR1 and CDR2 (germline): GTSNPN, SVGIG (reference sequence). The CDR3 extends over 15 amino acids. The CDR3 bases are TGTGCCTGGAGTGTAGCGACAGGGGACGGGCAGCCCCAGCATTTT. It encodes CAWSVATGDGQPQHF.

The chain carries TRBV30 and TRBJ1-1; D is undetermined. The CDR3 has 11 residues. The germline CDR1 and CDR2 sequences are GTSNPN and SVGIG (reference sequence). Trimming took 1 base from V and 5 from J, leaving 5 bases between them. DNA for the CDR3: TGTGCCTGGAGTGAGAGAACTGAAGCTTTCTTT. Protein product: CAWSERTEAFF.

The chain joins TRBV19 to TRBJ1-6; 8 nucleotides match TRBD1. Germline CDR1 and CDR2: LNHDA and SQIVND (reference sequence). The CDR3 totals 17 residues. V lost 2 bases to trimming and J lost 7 bases; unmatched junction nucleotides: 10. CDR3 in DNA: TGTGCCAGTAGTATACCCCCCTGGGGGACAGGCAATTCACCCCTCCACTTT. Encoded protein: CASSIPPWGTGNSPLHF.